The TCR beta chain under discussion was sequenced for a study of cytomegalovirus exposure and HLA in healthy donors. Study results and caveats: DRB1 had the most TCR associations and HLA-C the fewest, a later analysis found, with rates varying by HLA locus.

Deletions cut 0 bases from V and 6 bases from J, with 9 bases between. The CDR3 runs 14 residues. Germline CDR1 and CDR2: SGHKS and YYEKEE (reference sequence). 60 Vbeta and 13 Jbeta primers were used in PCR. The protocol was immunoSEQ multiplex PCR, while the TCRdb copy is restricted to in-frame clones and leaves out a portion. The sample yields 110,000 or so clones, about an eighth seen once. There are a few counts of this clone. Its antigen is unknown. Sequencing was done on a sample of PBMCs. The V and J genes are TRBV5-5 and TRBJ2-2; D uncertain. This receptor was obtained from a man in his forties or fifties in good health and CMV-seropositive. The CDR3 is CASSLGSTPGELFF. Here the CDR3 DNA reads TGTGCCAGCAGCTTGGGATCGACTCCCGGGGAGCTGTTTTTT.